The 5 T cell receptor beta chains listed next were all sequenced from one sample in a study of beta chain features in type 1 diabetes. Overall study findings and caveats: All four CD4+ subsets of Type 1 diabetes patients contained TCRB CDR3s that were moderately but significantly shorter.

For these receptors, no antigen is known. As every portion of the isolated RNA was reverse transcribed, the sequencing read expressed TCRB transcripts. TCRdb keeps only in-frame clones here, not all; method: immunoSEQ multiplex PCR. The sample carries fewer than 400,000 clones, 9.3% recorded once. Sequencing was carried out using central memory CD4+ T cells from blood. The receptors shown here come from a man aged 25-40 years with type 1 diabetes.

This clone came up a few times. The V call is TRBV7-9, the J call TRBJ2-1; unclear D gene. This CDR3 spans 12 amino acids. Germline-derived CDR1 and CDR2 are SEHNR and FQNEAQ (reference sequence). V was clipped by 6 bases and J by 3 bases, with 6 bases between them. In DNA, the CDR3 is TGTGCCAGCAGTCACAACTACAATGAGCAGTTCTTC. Translation: CASSHNYNEQFF.

About this clone: A much larger clone differs from this one at a single base, so this may be a read error. The rearrangement uses TRBV7-9 and TRBJ1-4; no definite D call. Germline V gene lookup returns CDR1 SEHNR and CDR2 FQNEAQ (reference sequence). V lost 5 bases to trimming and J lost 0 bases, with 7 bases between them. The CDR3 is made up of 14 amino acids. The CDR3 spells CASSPFATNEKLFF. The CDR3 DNA follows: TGTGCCAGCAGCCCATTTGCAACTAATGAAAAACTGTTTTTT.

The chain uses TRBV19 and TRBJ2-6; D possibly uses TRBD1 or TRBD2 (6 bases each). The CDR3 sequence is 17 residues long. V lost 7 bases to trimming and J lost 0 bases, with 16 bases between them. Germline V gene data show CDR1 as LNHDA and CDR2 as SQIVND (reference sequence). CDR3 residues: CASTPRGQPSGANVLTF. The DNA for the CDR3 is TGTGCCAGTACACCTCGGGGGCAGCCCTCTGGGGCCAACGTCCTGACTTTC.

This clone was observed a handful of times. The chain carries TRBV12-2 and TRBJ2-7; the tabulated D call, TRBD1, remains unverified against the DNA. TRBV12-2 is designated a pseudogene. This CDR3 has 15 residues. The CDR3 nucleotides are TGTGCAAGTCGCTTTCGAGCGGGACAGGGTAACGAGCAGTACTTC. This gives the protein CASRFRAGQGNEQYF.

In this sample, this clone turned up a few times. This chain joins TRBV14 and TRBJ1-6; no reliable D call. The V end lost 3 bases, the J end lost 0 bases, and 6 bases lay between the germline ends. This CDR3 spans 15 amino acids. Germline V gene lookup returns CDR1 SGHDN and CDR2 FVKESK. CDR3 DNA sequence: TGTGCCAGCAGCCAGCAGGTCTCCTATAATTCACCCCTCCACTTT. As protein: CASSQQVSYNSPLHF.